Detailed here is one TCR beta chain. The antigen remains undetermined. The CDR3 loop spans 15 amino acids. Unmatched junction bases numbered 1, after V lost 0 bases and J lost 1 base. Germline V lookup: CDR1 SGHNT, CDR2 YYREEE (reference sequence). The PCR ran on 60 Vbeta and 13 Jbeta primers. Data came from immunoSEQ multiplex PCR; TCRdb stores just in-frame clones and leaves some out. The sample holds approximately 190,000 clones, approximately 78% seen once. This record belongs to a study of cytomegalovirus exposure and HLA in healthy donors. Study in general: Approximately 81% of approximately 400 genotyped donors fell in the Caucasian-associated ancestry cluster. Broader study findings: Cytomegalovirus-associated TCR beta chains were listed, numbering roughly 150. The authors reported that TCR beta sequences could predict HLA-A and HLA-B alleles. These predictions were accurate for most subjects in the first cohort. Sequencing had likely introduced a cluster of highly shared sequence variants as an artifact.

This clonotype originated in a woman aged 25 to 39 in good health and CMV-seropositive. The sequenced sample was PBMCs. This chain joins TRBV5-4 and TRBJ2-5; 9 bases match TRBD2. The CDR3 protein is CASSLAAGGQETQYF. The CDR3 nucleotides read TGTGCCAGCAGCTTGGCAGCGGGAGGCCAAGAGACCCAGTACTTC.